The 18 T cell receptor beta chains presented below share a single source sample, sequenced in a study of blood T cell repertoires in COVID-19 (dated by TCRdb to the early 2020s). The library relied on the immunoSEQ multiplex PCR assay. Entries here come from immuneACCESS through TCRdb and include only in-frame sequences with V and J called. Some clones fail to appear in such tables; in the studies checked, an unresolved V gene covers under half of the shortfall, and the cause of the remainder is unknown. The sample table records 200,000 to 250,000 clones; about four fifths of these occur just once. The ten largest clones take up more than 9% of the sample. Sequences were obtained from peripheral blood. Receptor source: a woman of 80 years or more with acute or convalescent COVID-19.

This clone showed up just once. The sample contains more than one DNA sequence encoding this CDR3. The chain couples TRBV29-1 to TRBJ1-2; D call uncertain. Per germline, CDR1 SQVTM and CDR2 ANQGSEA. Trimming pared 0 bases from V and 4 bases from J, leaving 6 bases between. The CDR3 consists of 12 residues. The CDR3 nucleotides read TGCAGCGTTGAAGACAGAATCTATGGCTACACCTTC. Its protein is CSVEDRIYGYTF.

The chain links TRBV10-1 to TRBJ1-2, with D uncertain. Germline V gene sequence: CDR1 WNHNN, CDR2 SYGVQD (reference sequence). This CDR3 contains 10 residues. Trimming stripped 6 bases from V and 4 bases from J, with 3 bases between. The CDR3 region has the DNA TGCGCCAGCAGCATCTATGGCTACACCTTC. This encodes CASSIYGYTF.

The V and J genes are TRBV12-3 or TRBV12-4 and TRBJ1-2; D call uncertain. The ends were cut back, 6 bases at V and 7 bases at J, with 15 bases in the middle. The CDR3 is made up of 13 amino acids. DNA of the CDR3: TGTGCCAGCAGCTCCTGGGAGGGCGGTGGCTACACCTTC. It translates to CASSSWEGGGYTF.

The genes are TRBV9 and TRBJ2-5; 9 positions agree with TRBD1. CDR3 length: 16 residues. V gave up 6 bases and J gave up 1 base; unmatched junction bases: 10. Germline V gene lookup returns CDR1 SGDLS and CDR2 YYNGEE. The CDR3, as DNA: TGTGCCAGCAATGAATCTCCGGGACAGGGCCAAGAGACCCAGTACTTC. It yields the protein CASNESPGQGQETQYF.

The CDR3 sequence is CASSSLYEQYF. CDR3 coding DNA: TGTGCCAGCAGCTCGTTGTACGAGCAGTACTTC. The chain carries TRBV7-8 and TRBJ2-7; D is ambiguous. V was clipped by 4 bases and J by 4 bases, with 5 bases between them. Germline V gene sequence: CDR1 SGHVS, CDR2 FQNEAQ. This CDR3 region has 11 residues.

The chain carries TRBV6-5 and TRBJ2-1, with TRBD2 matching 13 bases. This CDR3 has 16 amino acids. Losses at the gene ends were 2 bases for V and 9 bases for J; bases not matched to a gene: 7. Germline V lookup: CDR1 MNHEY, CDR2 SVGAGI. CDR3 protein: CASSYTSGGALTEQFF. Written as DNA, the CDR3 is TGTGCCAGCAGTTACACTAGCGGGGGGGCCCTGACTGAGCAGTTCTTC.

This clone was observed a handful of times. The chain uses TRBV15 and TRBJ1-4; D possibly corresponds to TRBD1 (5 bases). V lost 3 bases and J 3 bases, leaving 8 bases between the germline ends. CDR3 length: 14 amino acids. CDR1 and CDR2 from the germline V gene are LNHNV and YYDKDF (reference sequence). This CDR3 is CATSSPGPNEKLFF. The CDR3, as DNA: TGTGCCACCAGCAGTCCAGGGCCTAATGAAAAACTGTTTTTT.

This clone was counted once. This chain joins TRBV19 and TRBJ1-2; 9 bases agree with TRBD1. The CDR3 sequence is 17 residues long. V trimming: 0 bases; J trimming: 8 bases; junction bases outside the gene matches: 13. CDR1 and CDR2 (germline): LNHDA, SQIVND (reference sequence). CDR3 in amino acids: CASSIEAGGQGVRGYTF. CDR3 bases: TGTGCCAGTAGTATAGAGGCGGGGGGACAGGGAGTCAGGGGCTACACCTTC. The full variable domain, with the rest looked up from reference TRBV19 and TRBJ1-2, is DGGITQSPKYLFRKEGQNVTLSCEQNLNHDAMYWYRQDPGQGLRLIYYSQIVNDFQKGDIAEGYSVSREKKESFPLTVTSAQKNPTAFYLCASSIEAGGQGVRGYTFGSGTRLTVV.

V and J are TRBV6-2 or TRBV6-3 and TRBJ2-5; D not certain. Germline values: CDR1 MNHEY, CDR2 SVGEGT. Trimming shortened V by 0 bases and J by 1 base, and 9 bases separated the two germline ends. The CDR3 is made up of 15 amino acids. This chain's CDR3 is CASSYSPTTQETQYF. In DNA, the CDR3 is TGTGCCAGCAGTTACTCCCCCACTACCCAAGAGACCCAGTACTTC.

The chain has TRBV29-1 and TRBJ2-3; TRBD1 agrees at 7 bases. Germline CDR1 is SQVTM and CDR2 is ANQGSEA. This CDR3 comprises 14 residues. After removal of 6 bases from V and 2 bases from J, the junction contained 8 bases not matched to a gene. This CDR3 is CSVDRDGFTDTQYF. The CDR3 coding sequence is TGCAGCGTCGACAGGGACGGGTTCACAGATACGCAGTATTTT.

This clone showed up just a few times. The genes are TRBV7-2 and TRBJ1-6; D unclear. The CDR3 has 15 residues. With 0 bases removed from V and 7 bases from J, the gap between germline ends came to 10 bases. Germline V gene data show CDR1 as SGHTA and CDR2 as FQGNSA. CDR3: CASSLAANPNSPLHF. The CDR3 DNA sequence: TGTGCCAGCAGCTTAGCAGCTAACCCAAATTCACCCCTCCACTTT.

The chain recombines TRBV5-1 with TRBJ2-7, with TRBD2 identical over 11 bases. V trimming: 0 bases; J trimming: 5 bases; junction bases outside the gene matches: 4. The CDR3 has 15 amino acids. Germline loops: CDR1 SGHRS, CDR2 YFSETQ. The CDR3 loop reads CASSLEASGGNEQYF. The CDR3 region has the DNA TGCGCCAGCAGCTTGGAGGCTAGCGGGGGGAACGAGCAGTACTTC. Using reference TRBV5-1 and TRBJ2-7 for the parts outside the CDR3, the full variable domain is KAGVTQTPRYLIKTRGQQVTLSCSPISGHRSVSWYQQTPGQGLQFLFEYFSETQRNKGNFPGRFSGRQFSNSRSEMNVSTLELGDSALYLCASSLEASGGNEQYFGPGTRLTVT.

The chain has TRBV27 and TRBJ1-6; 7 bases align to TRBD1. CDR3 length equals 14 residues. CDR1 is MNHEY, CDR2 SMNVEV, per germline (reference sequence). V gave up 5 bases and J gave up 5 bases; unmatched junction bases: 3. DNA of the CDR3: TGTGCCAGCAGTAAGGGGGCCCATAATTCACCCCTCCACTTT. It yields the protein CASSKGAHNSPLHF.

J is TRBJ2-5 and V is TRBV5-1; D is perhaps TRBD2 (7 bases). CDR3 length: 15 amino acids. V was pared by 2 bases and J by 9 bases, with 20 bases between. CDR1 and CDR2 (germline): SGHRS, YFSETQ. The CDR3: CASSLALAASGAQYF. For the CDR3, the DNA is TGCGCCAGCAGCTTAGCGCTAGCGGCCTCAGGGGCCCAGTACTTC.

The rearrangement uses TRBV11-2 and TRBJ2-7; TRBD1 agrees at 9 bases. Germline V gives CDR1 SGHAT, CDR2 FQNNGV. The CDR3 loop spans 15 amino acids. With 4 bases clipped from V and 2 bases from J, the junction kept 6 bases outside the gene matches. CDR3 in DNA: TGTGCCAGCAGCTCGCCCAGGGACAGGGCCTACGAGCAGTACTTC. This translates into CASSSPRDRAYEQYF.

CDR3 nucleotides: TGTGCCAGTAGTATAGTCGGGACAGGGGGTGGCGGACGGGCCAAAAACATTCAGTACTTC. Its protein is CASSIVGTGGGGRAKNIQYF. The rearrangement joins TRBV19 to TRBJ2-4, with 11 positions matching TRBD1. This CDR3 spans 20 amino acids. The V gene's germline CDR1 is LNHDA and CDR2 SQIVND (reference sequence). The V segment lost 1 base and the J segment 1 base; nucleotides outside the gene matches: 12.

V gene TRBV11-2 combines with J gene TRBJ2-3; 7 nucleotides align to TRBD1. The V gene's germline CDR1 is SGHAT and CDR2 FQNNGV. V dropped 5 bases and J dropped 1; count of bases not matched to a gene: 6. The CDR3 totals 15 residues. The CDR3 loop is CASSATQGGTDTQYF. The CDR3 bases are TGTGCCAGCAGCGCGACTCAGGGGGGCACAGATACGCAGTATTTT.

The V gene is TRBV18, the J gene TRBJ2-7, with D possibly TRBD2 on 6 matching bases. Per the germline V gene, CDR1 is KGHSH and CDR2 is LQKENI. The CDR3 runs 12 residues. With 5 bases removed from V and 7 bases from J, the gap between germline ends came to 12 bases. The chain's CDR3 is CASSVEGWEQYF. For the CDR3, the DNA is TGTGCCAGCTCAGTGGAGGGGTGGGAGCAGTACTTC.